The sequence of this T cell receptor beta chain was determined in a study of T-cell reconstitution after alpha-beta-depleted transplantation in children. General study findings and limits: After transplant, at about two months, alpha-beta T cells were reportedly derived from several hundred expanded graft clones. T-cell numbers and diversity one year post-transplant derived largely from freshly generated T cells. Surviving recipient T cells and thymic progenitors underlay high day-60 TCRbeta diversity in some patients.

This clonotype was detected many times. Its antigen remains unidentified. With V trimmed by 7 bases and J by 4 bases, 5 bases remained unmatched. The CDR3 consists of 13 residues. A library of TCRbeta sequences, prepared with unique molecular identifiers, was generated. TCRdb itself ran the PCR reads through MiXCR, one entry per CDR3 protein. The sample shows 600,000 or so distinct CDR3 sequences, 23% of them seen only once. This clonotype was sampled from a boy in the first two years of life who had a stem cell transplant for acute myeloid leukemia, so the T cells may come from the graft donor. This chain joins TRBV12-3 or TRBV12-4 and TRBJ2-5; the match to TRBD1 covers 8 bases. The material was PBMCs, mostly from graft donor cells, obtained 360 days after TCRalphabeta/CD19-depleted stem cell transplant. CDR3 in amino acids: CASTWTGTETQYF. The CDR3, as DNA: TGTGCCAGCACCTGGACAGGGACAGAGACCCAGTACTTC.